This entry features one TCR beta chain sequence. The target antigen is unknown. Using immunoSEQ multiplex PCR, the repertoire was profiled, and TCRdb retains in-frame clones only, with some absent. Found here are 25,000 or so clones, around 85% of them singletons; the top ten hold more than 8.5%. The germline V gene has CDR1 MNHNS and CDR2 SASEGT. The CDR3 contains 13 residues. V was shortened by 5 bases and J by 2 bases, with 10 bases between the two germline ends. The source of the sample is a study of T cells in narcolepsy. The overall study: Donors had narcolepsy type 1 or type 2, or were healthy controls.

Whole-study results and caveats: HCRT-specific and TRIB2-specific autoreactive clonotypes appeared among same-patient CSF and blood CD4+ clonotypes. Some memory CD4+ repertoires had no autoreactive clone sequences. Healthy controls reportedly lacked the autoreactive clonotypes serially found in patients' blood.

The sample was memory (CD45RA-) CD4+ T cells from blood. This TCR derives from a human donor in good health. J is TRBJ2-7 and V is TRBV6-1; a weak D match, TRBD1 (5 bases). The CDR3 bases are TGTGCCAGCAGTCTGGGGCCGACCTACGAGCAGTACTTC. Its translation is CASSLGPTYEQYF.